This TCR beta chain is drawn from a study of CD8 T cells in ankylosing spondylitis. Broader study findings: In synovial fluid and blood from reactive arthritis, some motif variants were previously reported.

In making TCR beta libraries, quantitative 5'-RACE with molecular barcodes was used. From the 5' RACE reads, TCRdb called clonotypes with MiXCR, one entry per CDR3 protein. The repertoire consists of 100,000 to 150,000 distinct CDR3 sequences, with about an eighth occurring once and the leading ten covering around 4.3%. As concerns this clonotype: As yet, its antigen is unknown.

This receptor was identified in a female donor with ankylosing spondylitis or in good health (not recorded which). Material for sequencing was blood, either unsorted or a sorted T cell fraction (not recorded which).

The CDR3 DNA is TGCAGTGCTGCCCAGTCCACAGGGGGAACTGAAGCTTTCTTT. Its translation: CSAAQSTGGTEAFF. The gene calls are TRBV20-1 and TRBJ1-1; TRBD1 agrees at 8 bases. The V segment lost 5 bases and the J segment 5 bases; nucleotides outside the gene matches: 10. The CDR3 loop spans 14 amino acids. Germline lookup yields CDR1 DFQATT and CDR2 SNEGSKA (reference sequence).